This T cell receptor (beta chain) was sequenced during a study of shared clonotypes between healthy human individuals. Study at large: CD4 naive and CD4 memory each took three plates per donor, while CD8 naive took two and CD8 memory one. Overall study results and limits: Shared clonotypes: roughly 5% naive CD4, around 3.5% naive CD8, less than 2.5% memory CD4, about 0.4% memory CD8.

How the authors handled the data: For the immunoSEQ data, sequences were junction-only without quality scores, so filtering differed. Produced via immunoSEQ multiplex PCR; TCRdb's table is partial and in-frame only. V, J and clone size are taken as reported in that table, and D and trimming were inferred from the DNA itself. The sample holds approximately 980,000 clones; over 75% are singletons and the top ten take approximately 1.5%. Division of CD4+ cells produced a CD45RA+ naive subset and a CD45RA-negative memory subset. Of note for this clone: Its antigen is not known.

There are 13 residues in the CDR3. Trimming stripped 0 bases from V and 8 bases from J, with 7 bases between. Germline CDR1 reads MNHEY; CDR2 reads SMNVEV (reference sequence). This receptor was taken from a man aged 18 to 35 in good health. Material: memory CD4+ T cells sorted from blood. Subset denoted: CD45RA-negative fraction. The V gene is TRBV27, the J gene TRBJ2-2; no clear D. CDR3 sequence reads: CASSLSAIGELFF. In DNA form, the CDR3 reads TGTGCCAGCAGTTTATCGGCCATTGGGGAGCTGTTTTTT.